One and the same sample provided the 16 T cell receptor beta chains below, sequenced in a study of cytomegalovirus exposure and HLA in healthy donors. Primers: 60 Vbeta forward and 13 Jbeta reverse. Data came from immunoSEQ multiplex PCR; TCRdb stores just in-frame clones and leaves some out. The sample includes roughly 80,000 clones, around 70% of them seen just once. What was sequenced was PBMCs. The receptors derive from a woman aged 40 to 55 in good health and CMV-seropositive.

This chain links TRBV29-1 with TRBJ2-7; 11 positions match TRBD1. Losses at the gene ends were 2 bases for V and 1 base for J; bases not matched to a gene: 7. The V gene's germline CDR1 is SQVTM and CDR2 ANQGSEA. The CDR3 loop spans 16 amino acids. CDR3 protein: CSVEFAGQGESYEQYF. As DNA, the CDR3 is TGCAGCGTTGAATTCGCGGGACAGGGGGAATCCTACGAGCAGTACTTC.

V usage is TRBV5-1 and J usage is TRBJ2-3, with 7 bases aligning to TRBD2. The CDR3 has 15 amino acids. V gave up 0 bases and J gave up 4 bases; unmatched junction bases: 5. The germline V gene has CDR1 SGHRS and CDR2 YFSETQ. In nucleotides, the CDR3 is TGCGCCAGCAGCTTGGGGGAGGGGTCCGCAGATACGCAGTATTTT. Its protein product is CASSLGEGSADTQYF.

This chain joins TRBV5-1 and TRBJ2-5, with D perhaps matching TRBD1 (5 bases). Germline lookup yields CDR1 SGHRS and CDR2 YFSETQ. The length of the CDR3 is 14 residues. V was clipped by 0 bases and J by 9 bases, with 15 bases between them. This chain's CDR3 is CASSLGRESRAQYF. CDR3 DNA: TGCGCCAGCAGCTTGGGCAGGGAATCACGGGCCCAGTACTTC. The full variable domain, its missing parts supplied by reference TRBV5-1 and TRBJ2-5, is KAGVTQTPRYLIKTRGQQVTLSCSPISGHRSVSWYQQTPGQGLQFLFEYFSETQRNKGNFPGRFSGRQFSNSRSEMNVSTLELGDSALYLCASSLGRESRAQYFGPGTRLLVL.

This clone has just one count. J is TRBJ2-7 and V is TRBV5-1, with TRBD1 matching over 12 bases. V lost 4 bases and J lost 7; bases outside the gene matches: 9. The CDR3 loop spans 15 amino acids. CDR1 and CDR2 (germline): SGHRS, YFSETQ. DNA of the CDR3: TGCGCCAGCAGCGATCCGGGACAGGGGGCTGAAGAGCAGTACTTC. Residues: CASSDPGQGAEEQYF.

The V call is TRBV9, the J call TRBJ1-1; possible D gene TRBD1, 5 bases. This CDR3 is 15 amino acids long. V was shortened by 0 bases and J by 5 bases, with 14 bases between the two germline ends. Germline CDR1 is SGDLS and CDR2 is YYNGEE. CDR3 DNA: TGTGCCAGCAGCGTAGGCGCGGACCGGGGGACTGAAGCTTTCTTT. This codes for CASSVGADRGTEAFF.

This rearrangement joins TRBV12-5 to TRBJ1-6, with D possibly being TRBD1 (6 bases). Germline CDR1 and CDR2: LGHNT and FRNRAP. Trimming cost V 1 base and J 9 bases, with 10 bases left between them. The CDR3 runs to 14 residues. The CDR3 coding sequence is TGTGCTAGTGGTTTGGGGGTAGGGGGTTCACCCCTCCACTTT. Protein product: CASGLGVGGSPLHF.

This chain joins TRBV7-2 and TRBJ2-7; 8 bases fit TRBD2. The J segment lost 2 bases and the V segment lost 10 bases, leaving 4 bases of the junction unmatched. Germline CDR1 SGHTA, CDR2 FQGNSA. The CDR3 totals 12 residues. The CDR3 region is CATRGGTYEQYF. CDR3 sequence (DNA): TGTGCCACCCGCGGGGGGACCTACGAGCAGTACTTC.

This clone was seen a few times. J is TRBJ1-5 and V is TRBV19; D gene ambiguous. This CDR3 comprises 16 residues. Germline CDR1 LNHDA, CDR2 SQIVND (reference sequence). Trimming took off 6 bases at V and 1 base at J, with 16 bases between the two ends. The CDR3 loop reads CASSLGAGRSNQPQHF. CDR3 bases: TGTGCCAGTAGCCTCGGTGCGGGGAGAAGCAATCAGCCCCAGCATTTT.

The rearrangement uses TRBV30 and TRBJ1-2; 9 nucleotides match TRBD1. The junction had 15 bases not matched to a gene; V was cut back by 5 bases and J by 8 bases. There are 15 residues in the CDR3. Germline CDR1 reads GTSNPN; CDR2 reads SVGIG (reference sequence). The CDR3 is CAWGQNRGRLGGYTF. CDR3 coding DNA: TGTGCCTGGGGACAAAACAGGGGGCGCCTAGGAGGCTACACCTTC.

The chain carries TRBV2 and TRBJ2-3, with D perhaps matching TRBD2 (5 bases). The CDR3 is made up of 14 amino acids. Trimming cost V 5 bases and J 6 bases, with 15 bases left between them. From germline, CDR1 is SNHLY and CDR2 FYNNEI. DNA for the CDR3: TGTGCCAGCAGTTCCACTAGGCTGGGCGATACGCAGTATTTT. This encodes CASSSTRLGDTQYF.

The chain combines TRBV7-9 with TRBJ1-3; 7 nucleotides agree with TRBD1. This CDR3 is built from 16 residues. V shed 7 bases and J 0 bases; nucleotides not matched to a gene: 9. CDR1 is SEHNR and CDR2 is FQNEAQ in the germline V gene (reference sequence). Here the CDR3 reads CASNSRGQSSGNTIYF. For the CDR3, the DNA is TGTGCCAGCAACTCTAGGGGACAGAGCTCTGGAAACACCATATATTTT.

This clone was detected a few times. This rearrangement joins TRBV9 to TRBJ1-3, with TRBD1 as a possible D gene (5 bases). V shed 0 bases and J shed 8 bases, with 15 bases lying between them. Germline V lookup: CDR1 SGDLS, CDR2 YYNGEE. CDR3 length equals 15 residues. CDR3 DNA sequence: TGTGCCAGCAGCGTAGTCACCGGGGGAGAGTACACCATATATTTT. Translated: CASSVVTGGEYTIYF.

This chain connects TRBV7-6 to TRBJ2-1; weak D call: TRBD2 (6 bases). This CDR3 has 16 amino acids. The V end was cut by 7 bases, the J end by 1 base, with 17 bases between. Germline CDR1 reads SGHVS; CDR2 reads FNYEAQ. The CDR3: CASTHRRAGSYNEQFF. CDR3 nucleotides: TGTGCCAGCACCCACCGCCGGGCGGGATCCTACAATGAGCAGTTCTTC.

This chain uses TRBV4-2 with TRBJ2-1, with 9 positions matching TRBD2. V dropped 0 bases and J dropped 4; count of bases not matched to a gene: 4. Germline V lookup: CDR1 LGHNA, CDR2 YNFKEQ. The CDR3 totals 16 residues. The CDR3 bases are TGTGCCAGCAGCCAAGACCGTAGCGGGGGATACAATGAGCAGTTCTTC. The encoded protein is CASSQDRSGGYNEQFF.

The chain uses TRBV4-1 and TRBJ1-5; no reliable D call. In germline, CDR1 is MGHRA, CDR2 YSYEKL. V was clipped by 1 base and J by 4 bases, with 14 bases between them. This CDR3 spans 16 amino acids. The CDR3 here is CASSQAPTAGNQPQHF. The DNA of the CDR3 is TGCGCCAGCAGCCAAGCCCCTACGGCAGGTAATCAGCCCCAGCATTTT.

The chain has TRBV29-1 and TRBJ1-3; the D is unclear. Germline assignment: CDR1 SQVTM and CDR2 ANQGSEA. This CDR3 contains 13 residues. V was clipped by 4 bases and J by 4 bases, with 11 bases between them. CDR3 sequence: CSVGGPSGNTIYF. The CDR3 DNA sequence: TGCAGCGTTGGAGGGCCCTCAGGAAACACCATATATTTT.